This note documents a single T cell receptor (beta chain) sequence. This specimen belongs to a study of cytomegalovirus exposure and HLA in healthy donors. Study context: Drawn from HLA-typed donors, some 80 million unique TCRs were held in an early data release.

Germline V gene lookup returns CDR1 SGHDN and CDR2 FVKESK. The CDR3 is made up of 14 amino acids. Trimming removed 7 bases from V and 4 bases from J; junction bases left unmatched: 6. The PCR contained 60 Vbeta and 13 Jbeta primers. Only in-frame clones appear in the TCRdb table, and some are missing; sequencing was by immunoSEQ multiplex PCR. This sample has over 150,000 clones; less than 85% occur once, and the top ten carry around 5%. The source of this sequence is a man younger than 35 in good health and CMV-seronegative. The sample consisted of PBMCs. V usage is TRBV14 and J usage is TRBJ2-1; 8 bases match TRBD2. CDR3 residues: CASNLAGVYNEQFF. The CDR3 nucleotides read TGTGCCAGCAACCTAGCGGGCGTTTACAATGAGCAGTTCTTC. Drawing the rest from reference TRBV14 and TRBJ2-1, the complete variable domain is EAGVTQFPSHSVIEKGQTVTLRCDPISGHDNLYWYRRVMGKEIKFLLHFVKESKQDESGMPNNRFLAERTGGTYSTLKVQPAELEDSGVYFCASNLAGVYNEQFFGPGTRLTVL.